Below are 20 T cell receptor beta chains sequenced from a single sample in a study of graft-versus-host responses after intestinal transplantation. Which antigens these TCRs recognize remains unknown. Some clones are missing from TCRdb's copy, which holds only in-frame ones; the method was immunoSEQ multiplex PCR. The table has more than 65,000 clones, 85% to 95% seen once. Sequenced here: unstimulated CD8+ T cells sorted from spleen or lymph node cells, sampled before transplant. These receptors all stem from a human donor who was the organ donor for an intestinal transplant.

The genes are TRBV7-9 and TRBJ1-2; D remains unclear. This CDR3 contains 15 residues. Deletions cut 5 bases from V and 2 bases from J, with 15 bases between. Germline V gives CDR1 SEHNR, CDR2 FQNEAQ (reference sequence). CDR3 sequence reads: CASSPKRINNYGYTF. CDR3 coding DNA: TGTGCCAGCAGCCCGAAGAGGATCAACAACTATGGCTACACCTTC. Drawing the rest from reference TRBV7-9 and TRBJ1-2, the complete variable domain is DTGVSQNPRHKITKRGQNVTFRCDPISEHNRLYWYRQTLGQGPEFLTYFQNEAQLEKSRLLSDRFSAERPKGSFSTLEIQRTEQGDSAMYLCASSPKRINNYGYTFGSGTRLTVV.

The chain couples TRBV4-1 to TRBJ1-1; 8 nucleotides agree with TRBD1. Germline lookup yields CDR1 MGHRA and CDR2 YSYEKL. The trim removed 2 bases at V and 2 bases at J, leaving 10 bases unmatched. This CDR3 is 17 amino acids long. In nucleotides, the CDR3 is TGCGCCAGCAGCCAAACTCCACAGACAGGGGTCAACACTGAAGCTTTCTTT. Amino acids: CASSQTPQTGVNTEAFF.

A remark on this clone: This CDR3 is also generated by other DNA sequences in the sample. V is TRBV27 and J is TRBJ2-7; D not certain. CDR3 length equals 10 residues. Germline CDR1 and CDR2: MNHEY and SMNVEV (reference sequence). Trimming left V 7 bases short and J 9 bases short, with 10 bases between. The CDR3 spells CASTHGWQYF. Written as DNA, the CDR3 is TGTGCCAGCACGCACGGCTGGCAGTACTTC.

This sequence joins TRBV9 and TRBJ1-2; D is undetermined. Trimming stripped 0 bases from V and 6 bases from J, with 6 bases between. This CDR3 comprises 12 residues. CDR1 SGDLS and CDR2 YYNGEE come from the germline V gene. In nucleotides, the CDR3 is TGTGCCAGCAGCGTAGGGTATGATGGCTACACCTTC. Its translation is CASSVGYDGYTF.

Written as DNA, the CDR3 is TGTGCCAGCGGTGTGGGGTATGGCTACACCTTC. It yields the protein CASGVGYGYTF. The chain joins TRBV2 to TRBJ1-2, with unresolved D. The CDR3 is 11 residues long. V gave up 8 bases and J gave up 5 bases, with 9 bases separating them. From germline, CDR1 is SNHLY and CDR2 FYNNEI.

CDR3 sequence (DNA): TGCAGCGTCCAGACTCGCCCGAGCTCCTACAATGAGCAGTTCTTC. Translated, it gives CSVQTRPSSYNEQFF. V is TRBV29-1 and J is TRBJ2-1, with D uncertain. The germline V and J ends were trimmed by 6 bases and 0 bases, with 15 bases remaining between them. Per the germline V gene, CDR1 is SQVTM and CDR2 is ANQGSEA. The CDR3 length is 15 residues.

In this sample, this clone turned up a few times. The gene calls are TRBV10-3 and TRBJ1-2, with D possibly matching TRBD1 (6 bases). This CDR3 has 12 residues. The germline gives CDR1 ENHRY, CDR2 SYGVKD. The V and J ends lost 6 bases and 1 base respectively, with 6 bases between them. The CDR3 sequence is CAIRQGNYGYTF. The CDR3 DNA is TGTGCCATCAGACAGGGTAACTATGGCTACACCTTC.

The chain joins TRBV12-5 to TRBJ2-7, with 9 bases aligning to TRBD1. V shed 1 base, J shed 2 bases, and the junction held 3 bases outside the gene matches. Looked up from germline, CDR1 is LGHNT and CDR2 is FRNRAP. The CDR3 loop spans 15 amino acids. The CDR3 bases are TGTGCTAGTGGTTTGGGGACAGGGGCGACCTACGAGCAGTACTTC. This sequence encodes CASGLGTGATYEQYF.

The rearrangement links TRBV5-1 to TRBJ1-1; 11 bases line up with TRBD1. This CDR3 contains 15 residues. The junction had 1 base not matched to a gene; V was cut back by 3 bases and J by 0 bases. The germline V gene encodes CDR1 SGHRS and CDR2 YFSETQ. CDR3 coding DNA: TGCGCCAGCAGCTCGGGACAGGGGGTGAACACTGAAGCTTTCTTT. This gives the protein CASSSGQGVNTEAFF.

The chain has TRBV6-5 and TRBJ1-1, with D unresolved. This CDR3 comprises 14 residues. CDR1 and CDR2 (germline): MNHEY, SVGAGI. V lost 2 bases and J lost 12, with 19 bases in between. In DNA form, the CDR3 reads TGTGCCAGCAGTTACGCTGTCCCCCCCGCGGAGTCTTTCTTT. Translation: CASSYAVPPAESFF.

The chain recombines TRBV6-5 with TRBJ2-2; D remains unclear. Germline lookup yields CDR1 MNHEY and CDR2 SVGAGI. V lost 4 bases and J 7 bases, leaving 19 bases between the germline ends. The CDR3 loop spans 16 amino acids. The CDR3 nucleotides read TGTGCCAGCAGTTGGAATCCCCCGAAGGAGATCGGGGAGCTGTTTTTT. The encoded protein is CASSWNPPKEIGELFF.

This clone has only one observation. The rearrangement uses TRBV11-3 and TRBJ2-1, with D hard to call. Germline V gives CDR1 SGHNT, CDR2 YENEEA. CDR3 length: 16 residues. Trimming removed 5 bases at V and 5 bases at J, with 19 bases between. The DNA of the CDR3 is TGTGCCAGCAGCCTGGAGTGGTCCGGGCCAAACAATGAGCAGTTCTTC. Amino acid sequence: CASSLEWSGPNNEQFF.

The chain is built from TRBV11-3 and TRBJ2-1; 10 bases are a match to TRBD2. With 0 bases clipped from V and 1 base from J, the junction kept 9 bases outside the gene matches. CDR1 and CDR2 from the germline V gene are SGHNT and YENEEA. The CDR3 length is 19 residues. The CDR3 DNA is TGTGCCAGCAGCTTAGACTCCTCAGGACTAGCGGCTTCCTACAATGAGCAGTTCTTC. This translates into CASSLDSSGLAASYNEQFF. The variable domain in full, completed from reference TRBV11-3 and TRBJ2-1, reads EAGVVQSPRYKIIEKKQPVAFWCNPISGHNTLYWYLQNLGQGPELLIRYENEEAVDDSQLPKDRFSAERLKGVDSTLKIQPAELGDSAVYLCASSLDSSGLAASYNEQFFGPGTRLTVL.

The chain couples TRBV4-1 to TRBJ2-7, with D possibly TRBD2 on 5 matching bases. Per the germline V gene, CDR1 is MGHRA and CDR2 is YSYEKL. V was pared by 4 bases and J by 6 bases, with 13 bases between. There are 13 residues in the CDR3. CDR3 coding DNA: TGCGCCAGCAGCCTTCCCCTAGCCCGCGAGCAGTACTTC. Amino acids: CASSLPLAREQYF.

The rearrangement uses TRBV11-2 and TRBJ2-7; 8 bases are shared with TRBD1. V trimming: 2 bases; J trimming: 3 bases; junction bases outside the gene matches: 3. The CDR3 is 14 amino acids. Germline-derived CDR1 and CDR2 are SGHAT and FQNNGV. The chain's CDR3 is CASSLSQGGYEQYF. For the CDR3, the DNA is TGTGCCAGCAGCTTATCACAGGGGGGCTACGAGCAGTACTTC.

The table lists this clone with a count of one. V usage is TRBV4-1 and J usage is TRBJ1-1, with a weak D call TRBD1 (5 bases). The V gene's germline CDR1 is MGHRA and CDR2 YSYEKL. The V gene lost 0 bases and the J gene lost 8 bases, with 13 bases spanning the gap. This CDR3 spans 14 amino acids. The DNA of the CDR3 is TGCGCCAGCAGCCAAGAACAATGGACATCCGAAGCTTTCTTT. This translates into CASSQEQWTSEAFF.

The CDR3 nucleotides read TGCGCCAGCAGTATGTCAGGGGGATACGAGCAGTACTTC. Residues: CASSMSGGYEQYF. The chain joins TRBV10-2 to TRBJ2-7; 7 nucleotides align to TRBD1. The ends lost 5 bases at V and 4 bases at J; junction bases unmatched: 5. Germline V gives CDR1 WSHSY, CDR2 SAAADI. This CDR3 region has 13 residues.

This chain joins TRBV6-6 and TRBJ1-1; D uncertain. Germline assignment: CDR1 MNHNY and CDR2 SVGAGI (reference sequence). This CDR3 region has 11 residues. Between the trimmed V and J ends, which lost 8 bases and 0 bases, there was a span of 4 bases. CDR3 sequence: CASAVNTEAFF. Written as DNA, the CDR3 is TGTGCCAGCGCTGTGAACACTGAAGCTTTCTTT.

This sequence joins TRBV6-5 and TRBJ2-1, with D unresolved. The CDR3 is 14 amino acids. The V gene lost 3 bases and the J gene lost 0 bases, with 6 bases spanning the gap. Germline CDR1 reads MNHEY; CDR2 reads SVGAGI. CDR3 sequence reads: CASSYQSSYNEQFF. CDR3 DNA sequence: TGTGCCAGCAGTTATCAGAGCTCCTACAATGAGCAGTTCTTC.

The V call is TRBV5-1, the J call TRBJ2-6; 7 bases are shared with TRBD2. The V and J ends lost 3 bases and 0 bases, in that order; junction bases with no gene match: 12. The CDR3 contains 19 residues. Germline CDR1 reads SGHRS; CDR2 reads YFSETQ. The CDR3 DNA reads as TGCGCCAGCAGCTCGGAACTAGCGCGCCACAGCTCTGGGGCCAACGTCCTGACTTTC. Protein sequence: CASSSELARHSSGANVLTF.